One sample yielded the 27 T cell receptor beta chains listed below, sequenced in a study of T cells after yellow fever vaccination. MiXCR was run by TCRdb on the 5' RACE reads, yielding one entry per CDR3 protein. The data hold roughly 74,000 distinct CDR3 sequences, with approximately 6.5% observed a single time. The source material was CD8+ T cells sorted from PBMCs, sampled about 5 days after the first yellow fever vaccination. These TCRs come from a man aged 18 to 29 who received the YFV17D yellow fever vaccine.

This clonotype came up a few times. The rearrangement uses TRBV30 and TRBJ2-3, with TRBD2 matching 8 bases. The CDR3 loop spans 15 amino acids. V was pared by 0 bases and J by 1 base, with 3 bases of the junction left unmatched. In germline, CDR1 is GTSNPN, CDR2 SVGIG (reference sequence). The DNA for the CDR3 is TGTGCCTGGAGTGTACGGGAGGGGGGCACAGATACGCAGTATTTT. The encoded protein is CAWSVREGGTDTQYF.

This clonotype was counted only a few times. This chain links TRBV12-3 or TRBV12-4 with TRBJ1-3, with a possible D match to TRBD1 (5 bases). Trimming shortened V by 3 bases and J by 3 bases, and 15 bases separated the two germline ends. The CDR3 consists of 16 residues. DNA for the CDR3: TGTGCCAGCAGTTTGCTGGGGGATAAGGTTGGAAACACCATATATTTT. The encoded protein is CASSLLGDKVGNTIYF.

This clonotype showed up many times. The chain carries TRBV4-1 and TRBJ2-7, with 9 bases aligning to TRBD2. Germline values: CDR1 MGHRA, CDR2 YSYEKL. Losses at the gene ends were 1 base for V and 4 bases for J; bases not matched to a gene: 5. This CDR3 has 15 amino acids. The CDR3 DNA reads TGCGCCAGCAGCCAAGGGGGGCTAGCGGGGTACGAGCAGTACTTC. Its protein is CASSQGGLAGYEQYF.

The rearrangement links TRBV6-5 to TRBJ2-3; perhaps TRBD1 as D (5 bases). V shed 3 bases and J shed 5 bases, with 9 bases lying between them. The CDR3 length is 13 residues. The germline gives CDR1 MNHEY, CDR2 SVGAGI. The CDR3 DNA reads as TGTGCCAGCAGTTATAGGGGTTTAGATACGCAGTATTTT. Translating gives CASSYRGLDTQYF.

This sequence joins TRBV6-6 and TRBJ1-1; D is unresolved. Trimming removed 5 bases from V and 5 bases from J, with 12 bases in between. The CDR3 loop spans 13 amino acids. Germline CDR1 reads MNHNY; CDR2 reads SVGAGI (reference sequence). CDR3 sequence reads: CASSPDRGTEAFF. CDR3 DNA sequence: TGTGCCAGCAGTCCCGACCGGGGTACTGAAGCTTTCTTT.

In its sample, this clonotype was seen a few times. This chain connects TRBV27 to TRBJ1-1; TRBD1 matches 8 bases. The length of the CDR3 is 16 residues. Germline trimming cut 3 bases from V and 3 bases from J; bases unmatched to any gene: 9. Germline V gene sequence: CDR1 MNHEY, CDR2 SMNVEV (reference sequence). The CDR3 loop is CASSFSGQGGYTEAFF. Here the CDR3 DNA reads TGTGCCAGCAGTTTTTCTGGACAGGGAGGGTACACTGAAGCTTTCTTT.

This clonotype has a handful of counts. This rearrangement joins TRBV5-1 to TRBJ1-1, with D perhaps matching TRBD1 (6 bases). The V end lost 3 bases, the J end lost 0 bases, and 15 bases lay between the germline ends. Germline-derived CDR1 and CDR2 are SGHRS and YFSETQ. The CDR3 loop spans 16 amino acids. CDR3 region: CASSWDLRTVNTEAFF. The CDR3 bases are TGCGCCAGCAGCTGGGACCTCCGGACAGTGAACACTGAAGCTTTCTTT.

This clonotype occurred many times. The rearrangement links TRBV27 to TRBJ2-7, with D perhaps given as TRBD1 or TRBD2 (5 bases each). With 8 bases removed from V and 7 bases from J, the gap between germline ends came to 15 bases. Germline assignment: CDR1 MNHEY and CDR2 SMNVEV (reference sequence). The CDR3 sequence is 12 residues long. CDR3 loop: CASREGTFEQYF. CDR3 DNA sequence: TGTGCCAGCCGAGAGGGGACGTTTGAGCAGTACTTC.

This clonotype was counted between two and nine times. The chain couples TRBV20-1 to TRBJ2-7; 9 nucleotides line up with TRBD1. This CDR3 is 14 amino acids long. V trimming: 5 bases; J trimming: 2 bases; junction bases outside the gene matches: 7. Germline V lookup: CDR1 DFQATT, CDR2 SNEGSKA (reference sequence). CDR3 DNA: TGCAGTGCTTCCGGGACAGGGCCCCCCTACGAGCAGTACGTC. Protein: CSASGTGPPYEQYV.

This clonotype was counted many times. The rearrangement links TRBV25-1 to TRBJ2-3, with D perhaps matching TRBD2 (5 bases). In germline, CDR1 is MGHDK, CDR2 SYGVNS. CDR3 length: 16 residues. V was clipped by 2 bases and J by 6 bases, with 18 bases between them. This chain's CDR3 is CASSEIVRGSDDTQYF. The CDR3 DNA reads TGTGCCAGCAGTGAAATTGTACGGGGATCAGACGATACGCAGTATTTT. Based on the CDR3 plus reference TRBV25-1 and TRBJ2-3, the full variable domain is EADIYQTPRYLVIGTGKKITLECSQTMGHDKMYWYQQDPGMELHLIHYSYGVNSTEKGDLSSESTVSRIRTEHFPLTLESARPSHTSQYLCASSEIVRGSDDTQYFGPGTRLTVL.

The J gene is TRBJ1-5, the V gene TRBV7-6, with 7 positions matching TRBD1. CDR3 length equals 16 residues. V lost 2 bases to trimming and J lost 6 bases; unmatched junction nucleotides: 10. Looked up from germline, CDR1 is SGHVS and CDR2 is FNYEAQ. This chain's CDR3 is CASSLTDREGSQPQHF. In DNA, the CDR3 is TGTGCCAGCAGCTTAACAGACAGGGAGGGATCTCAGCCCCAGCATTTT.

This clonotype was found many times. This chain connects TRBV7-2 to TRBJ2-7; D is unclear. The CDR3 length is 13 residues. Germline CDR1 is SGHTA and CDR2 is FQGNSA. The V and J ends lost 6 bases and 6 bases respectively, with 15 bases between them. CDR3 loop: CASSEGPLSEQYV. The DNA of the CDR3 is TGTGCCAGCAGTGAAGGCCCCCTTTCCGAGCAGTACGTC.

This clonotype was counted ten times or more. V is TRBV29-1 and J is TRBJ2-1; no clear D. V was shortened by 5 bases and J by 6 bases, with 11 bases between the two germline ends. Looked up from germline, CDR1 is SQVTM and CDR2 is ANQGSEA. This CDR3 spans 12 amino acids. The CDR3 reads CSVRGSLNEQFF. In nucleotides, the CDR3 is TGCAGCGTTCGAGGTAGCCTCAATGAGCAGTTCTTC.

This clonotype was counted only a few times. This rearrangement joins TRBV6-2 or TRBV6-3 to TRBJ1-1; the D gene is possibly TRBD1 (6 bases). Germline V CDR1 and CDR2: MNHEY, SVGEGT. Trimming removed 4 bases from V and 0 bases from J, with 12 bases in between. The CDR3 is 15 amino acids. The CDR3 protein is CASSLTGTLNTEAFF. Written as DNA, the CDR3 is TGTGCCAGCAGTTTGACCGGGACACTGAACACTGAAGCTTTCTTT.

J is TRBJ2-1 and V is TRBV2; D is undetermined. The CDR3 covers 15 residues. Germline CDR1 SNHLY, CDR2 FYNNEI. Trimming left V 5 bases short and J 2 bases short, with 13 bases between. The CDR3 loop is CASSRALLPYNEQFF. Here the CDR3 DNA reads TGTGCCAGCAGTAGGGCCTTACTGCCCTACAATGAGCAGTTCTTC.

The chain recombines TRBV7-3 with TRBJ2-2, with TRBD2 identical over 15 bases. V lost 5 bases to trimming and J lost 6 bases; unmatched junction nucleotides: 4. The CDR3 sequence is 16 residues long. The V gene's germline CDR1 is SGHTA and CDR2 FQGTGA. CDR3 amino acids: CASSRTSGGAPGELFF. CDR3 DNA sequence: TGTGCCAGCAGCAGGACTAGCGGGGGGGCCCCCGGGGAGCTGTTTTTT. Complete variable domain (other parts from reference TRBV7-3 and TRBJ2-2): GAGVSQTPSNKVTEKGKYVELRCDPISGHTALYWYRQSLGQGPEFLIYFQGTGAADDSGLPNDRFFAVRPEGSVSTLKIQRTERGDSAVYLCASSRTSGGAPGELFFGEGSRLTVL.

This clonotype was observed a few times. V usage is TRBV3-1 and J usage is TRBJ2-1; unclear D gene. V gave up 7 bases and J gave up 5 bases, with 9 bases separating them. The V gene's germline CDR1 is LGHDT and CDR2 YNNKEL (reference sequence). The CDR3 totals 12 residues. The CDR3 sequence is CASNLGNNEQFF. The CDR3 DNA sequence: TGTGCCAGCAACTTAGGGAACAATGAGCAGTTCTTC.

The sample holds a few counts of this clonotype. This CDR3 reads CASRQRDSYYEQYF. In DNA form, the CDR3 reads TGTGCCAGTAGGCAAAGGGACAGCTACTACGAGCAGTACTTC. The gene calls are TRBV19 and TRBJ2-7; 7 bases match TRBD1. The CDR3 has 14 residues. The germline gives CDR1 LNHDA, CDR2 SQIVND (reference sequence). J gave up 3 bases and V 6 bases, and 8 bases lay outside the gene matches. Drawing the rest from reference TRBV19 and TRBJ2-7, the complete variable domain is DGGITQSPKYLFRKEGQNVTLSCEQNLNHDAMYWYRQDPGQGLRLIYYSQIVNDFQKGDIAEGYSVSREKKESFPLTVTSAQKNPTAFYLCASRQRDSYYEQYFGPGTRLTVT.

This clonotype was seen at least ten times. The V and J genes are TRBV20-1 and TRBJ2-7, with a possible D match to TRBD1 (5 bases). The germline CDR1 and CDR2 sequences are DFQATT and SNEGSKA (reference sequence). CDR3 length equals 14 residues. Trimming took off 0 bases at V and 0 bases at J, with 9 bases between the two ends. The CDR3 loop reads CSARDQDNSYEQYV. DNA for the CDR3: TGCAGTGCTAGAGACCAGGACAACTCCTACGAGCAGTACGTC.

This chain uses TRBV4-3 with TRBJ2-2; TRBD2 is a possible D gene (6 bases). V lost 0 bases and J lost 4, with 24 bases in between. Germline V CDR1 and CDR2: LGHNA, YSLEER. The CDR3 is 20 amino acids. The CDR3 DNA reads TGCGCCAGCAGCCAAGAGCGTGGTGCGGGACGTATGGACCGCACCGGGGAGCTGTTTTTT. It is translated as CASSQERGAGRMDRTGELFF.

This clonotype has a handful of counts. The V gene is TRBV5-1, the J gene TRBJ2-3, with D tentatively TRBD1 or TRBD2 (6 bases each). Per germline, CDR1 SGHRS and CDR2 YFSETQ. The CDR3 totals 15 residues. Trimming left V 0 bases short and J 3 bases short, with 11 bases between. As DNA, the CDR3 is TGCGCCAGCAGCTTGGAAGGGGGGCGGACAGATACGCAGTATTTT. It yields the protein CASSLEGGRTDTQYF.

This clonotype was counted many times. The rearrangement uses TRBV4-1 and TRBJ2-1, with 7 bases aligning to TRBD1. The CDR3 spans 17 residues. Germline trimming cut 5 bases from V and 0 bases from J; bases unmatched to any gene: 10. The germline gives CDR1 MGHRA, CDR2 YSYEKL. The CDR3 is CASSLVPGQSSYNEQFF. In nucleotides, the CDR3 is TGCGCCAGCAGCTTGGTACCGGGACAGAGCTCCTACAATGAGCAGTTCTTC.

This clonotype has just a few counts. The chain links TRBV5-5 to TRBJ2-1; perhaps TRBD2 as D (5 bases). Germline V gives CDR1 SGHKS, CDR2 YYEKEE (reference sequence). The CDR3 is 13 amino acids. With 5 bases removed from V and 9 bases from J, the gap between germline ends came to 15 bases. CDR3 region: CASRPTSSSEQFF. CDR3 in DNA: TGTGCCAGCAGACCCACTAGTTCGAGTGAGCAGTTCTTC.

The chain is built from TRBV12-3 or TRBV12-4 and TRBJ2-7, with D unresolved. Trimming shortened V by 7 bases and J by 3 bases, and 10 bases separated the two germline ends. CDR3 length equals 12 residues. This chain's CDR3 is CASKIGGYEQYF. The CDR3 bases are TGTGCCAGCAAAATTGGCGGCTACGAGCAGTACTTC.

This clonotype was seen at least ten times. V and J are TRBV7-6 and TRBJ2-1, with D tentatively TRBD1 (6 bases). Per the germline V gene, CDR1 is SGHVS and CDR2 is FNYEAQ. The V and J ends lost 1 base and 6 bases respectively, with 7 bases between them. The CDR3 covers 13 residues. The CDR3, as DNA: TGTGCCAGCAGCTTAGAAGGGGGCAATGAGCAGTTCTTC. Its protein is CASSLEGGNEQFF. Full variable domain (rest looked up from reference TRBV7-6 and TRBJ2-1): GAGVSQSPRYKVTKRGQDVALRCDPISGHVSLYWYRQALGQGPEFLTYFNYEAQQDKSGLPNDRFSAERPEGSISTLTIQRTEQRDSAMYRCASSLEGGNEQFFGPGTRLTVL.

This clonotype was counted at least ten times. The rearrangement uses TRBV4-1 and TRBJ2-7; no clear D gene. CDR1 MGHRA and CDR2 YSYEKL come from the germline V gene. The V end lost 0 bases, the J end lost 3 bases, and 15 bases lay between the germline ends. The CDR3 has 16 residues. The CDR3: CASSQEPTVLNYEQYF. For the CDR3, the DNA is TGCGCCAGCAGCCAAGAGCCAACAGTATTAAACTACGAGCAGTACTTC.

The table lists this clonotype with a few counts. This rearrangement joins TRBV6-2 or TRBV6-3 to TRBJ1-1, with 9 bases fitting TRBD1. CDR3 length: 15 residues. Looked up from germline, CDR1 is MNHEY and CDR2 is SVGEGT. The V segment lost 0 bases and the J segment 6 bases; nucleotides outside the gene matches: 5. The DNA of the CDR3 is TGTGCCAGCAGTTACTCGGACAGGGGTGACTCTGAAGCTTTCTTT. Protein: CASSYSDRGDSEAFF.